A single sample gave rise to the 9 T cell receptor beta chains below, sequenced in a study of T-cell memory formation after mild COVID-19. From the 5' RACE reads, TCRdb called clonotypes with MiXCR, one entry per CDR3 protein. This table holds about 340,000 distinct CDR3 sequences, roughly 15% found once. Sequencing was carried out using PBMCs or a T cell subset sorted from them (not recorded which). These receptors were obtained from a man younger than 35 who had mild COVID-19 (a few samples of this study predate the infection). Cell type and time point are not known.

V is TRBV6-5 and J is TRBJ2-2, with TRBD1 as a possible D gene (6 bases). This CDR3 region has 16 residues. The V gene lost 5 bases and the J gene lost 1 base, with 14 bases spanning the gap. Germline V lookup: CDR1 MNHEY, CDR2 SVGAGI. DNA of the CDR3: TGTGCCAGCAGTCAAGGGACATGGGAGAACACCGGGGAGCTGTTTTTT. Encoded protein: CASSQGTWENTGELFF.

The rearrangement uses TRBV29-1 and TRBJ1-1; a weak D match, TRBD1 (5 bases). The V gene lost 4 bases and the J gene lost 7 bases, with 16 bases spanning the gap. This CDR3 is built from 13 residues. The germline V gene has CDR1 SQVTM and CDR2 ANQGSEA. The CDR3: CSVGALRGNEAFF. DNA for the CDR3: TGCAGCGTTGGGGCCCTCCGGGGGAATGAAGCTTTCTTT.

This clonotype was counted at least ten times. The chain recombines TRBV5-1 with TRBJ2-7; D might be TRBD1 or TRBD2, each matching 5 bases. The V and J ends lost 0 bases and 6 bases respectively, with 16 bases between them. The CDR3 loop spans 15 amino acids. CDR1 and CDR2 (germline): SGHRS, YFSETQ. CDR3 nucleotides: TGCGCCAGCAGCTTGGCCACCGGGACCCCCTCCGAGCAGTACTTC. Its protein product is CASSLATGTPSEQYF.

This clonotype came up a few times. The rearrangement uses TRBV5-6 and TRBJ2-1; 9 positions match TRBD2. V lost 5 bases, J lost 9 bases, and 6 bases stayed unmatched. The CDR3 loop spans 13 amino acids. The germline V gene has CDR1 SGHDT and CDR2 YYEEEE. CDR3 protein: CASSHAGGLEQFF. The CDR3, as DNA: TGTGCCAGCAGTCATGCGGGGGGGCTTGAGCAGTTCTTC.

The rearrangement links TRBV2 to TRBJ1-5; tentatively, D is TRBD1 (5 bases). The germline V gene has CDR1 SNHLY and CDR2 FYNNEI. V was shortened by 3 bases and J by 7 bases, with 16 bases between the two germline ends. This CDR3 comprises 15 residues. CDR3 sequence: CASSDDRTGTQPQHF. DNA of the CDR3: TGTGCCAGCAGTGATGATCGAACGGGGACGCAGCCCCAGCATTTT. Full variable domain (outside the CDR3, taken from reference TRBV2 and TRBJ1-5): EPEVTQTPSHQVTQMGQEVILRCVPISNHLYFYWYRQILGQKVEFLVSFYNNEISEKSEIFDDQFSVERPDGSNFTLKIRSTKLEDSAMYFCASSDDRTGTQPQHFGDGTRLSIL.

Only a few counts were recorded for this clonotype. V gene TRBV25-1 combines with J gene TRBJ1-5; D remains unclear. Germline CDR1 reads MGHDK; CDR2 reads SYGVNS. Deletions cut 2 bases from V and 4 bases from J, with 6 bases between. The CDR3 consists of 13 residues. The chain's CDR3 is CASSEGRNQPQHF. The CDR3 DNA sequence: TGTGCCAGCAGTGAAGGACGGAATCAGCCCCAGCATTTT.

V usage is TRBV2 and J usage is TRBJ2-5, with D possibly TRBD1 on 6 matching bases. CDR1 and CDR2 from the germline V gene are SNHLY and FYNNEI. CDR3 size: 13 residues. The V gene lost 8 bases and the J gene lost 0 bases, with 10 bases spanning the gap. CDR3 nucleotides: TGTGCCAGCGCCAACAGGGACCAAGAGACCCAGTACTTC. Translating gives CASANRDQETQYF.

V usage is TRBV10-3 and J usage is TRBJ1-1; D possibly corresponds to TRBD1 (5 bases). The germline gives CDR1 ENHRY, CDR2 SYGVKD. The CDR3 has 13 amino acids. V lost 4 bases, J lost 3 bases, and 9 bases lay in between. The CDR3 reads CAISVDSYTEAFF. The CDR3 bases are TGTGCCATCAGTGTAGACAGCTACACTGAAGCTTTCTTT.

This clonotype was observed a handful of times. V gene TRBV1 combines with J gene TRBJ2-7; the table's D call, TRBD2, has no DNA check behind it. TRBV1 is described as a pseudogene. The CDR3 runs 17 residues. CDR3 loop: CTSSRRLAGFGFYEQYF. The CDR3 region has the DNA TGCACCAGCAGCCGAAGGCTAGCGGGCTTCGGGTTCTACGAGCAGTACTTC.